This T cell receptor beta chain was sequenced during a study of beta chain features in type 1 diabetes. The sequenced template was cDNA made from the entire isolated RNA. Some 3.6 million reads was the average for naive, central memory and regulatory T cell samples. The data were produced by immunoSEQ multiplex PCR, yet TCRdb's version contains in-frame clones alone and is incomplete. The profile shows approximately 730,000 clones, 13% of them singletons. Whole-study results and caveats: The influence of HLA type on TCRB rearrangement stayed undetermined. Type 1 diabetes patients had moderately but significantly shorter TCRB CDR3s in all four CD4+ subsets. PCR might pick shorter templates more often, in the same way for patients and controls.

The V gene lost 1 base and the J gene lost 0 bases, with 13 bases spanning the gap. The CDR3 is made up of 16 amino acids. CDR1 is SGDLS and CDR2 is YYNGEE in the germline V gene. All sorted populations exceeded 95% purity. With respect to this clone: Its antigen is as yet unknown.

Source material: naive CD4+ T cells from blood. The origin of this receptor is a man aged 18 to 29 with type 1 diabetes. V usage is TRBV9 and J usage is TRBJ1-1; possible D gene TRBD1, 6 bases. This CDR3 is CASSVWKGQMNTEAFF. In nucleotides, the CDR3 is TGTGCCAGCAGCGTATGGAAGGGACAAATGAACACTGAAGCTTTCTTT.